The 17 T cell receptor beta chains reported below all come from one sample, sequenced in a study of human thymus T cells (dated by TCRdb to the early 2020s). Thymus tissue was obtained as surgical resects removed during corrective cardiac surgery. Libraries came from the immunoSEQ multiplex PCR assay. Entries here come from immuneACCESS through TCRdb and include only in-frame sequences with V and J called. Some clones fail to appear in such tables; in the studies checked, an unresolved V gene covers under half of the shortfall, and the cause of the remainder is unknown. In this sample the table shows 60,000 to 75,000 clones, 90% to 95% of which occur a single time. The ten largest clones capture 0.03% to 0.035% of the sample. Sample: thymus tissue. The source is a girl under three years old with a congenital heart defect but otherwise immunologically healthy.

In nucleotides, the CDR3 is TGTGCCAGCTATAAGCGGGACAGGGGGTTCTTCCTCCCGAACACTGAAGCTTTCTTT. Its protein product is CASYKRDRGFFLPNTEAFF. This chain uses TRBV2 with TRBJ1-1; 11 nucleotides match TRBD1. This CDR3 contains 19 residues. With V trimmed by 8 bases and J by 1 base, 18 bases remained unmatched. Germline-derived CDR1 and CDR2 are SNHLY and FYNNEI.

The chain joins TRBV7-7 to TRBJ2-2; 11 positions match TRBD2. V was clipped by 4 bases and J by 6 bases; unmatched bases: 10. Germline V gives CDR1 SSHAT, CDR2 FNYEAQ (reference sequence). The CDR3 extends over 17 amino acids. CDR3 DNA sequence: TGTGCCAGCAGCTCGCTTACTAGCGGGAGTCAGGCCGGGGAGCTGTTTTTT. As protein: CASSSLTSGSQAGELFF.

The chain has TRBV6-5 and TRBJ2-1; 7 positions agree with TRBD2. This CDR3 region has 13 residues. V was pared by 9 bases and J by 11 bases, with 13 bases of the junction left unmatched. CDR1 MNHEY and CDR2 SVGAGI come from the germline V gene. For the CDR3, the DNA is TGTGCCAGTTCATTCGCGGGAGTCTATAAGCAGTTCTTC. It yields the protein CASSFAGVYKQFF.

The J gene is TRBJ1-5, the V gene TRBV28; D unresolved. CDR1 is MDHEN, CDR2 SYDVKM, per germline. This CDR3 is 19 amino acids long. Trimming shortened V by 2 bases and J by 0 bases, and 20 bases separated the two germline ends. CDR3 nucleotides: TGTGCCAGCAGTTTAGGGCCTCTGGCCGAGGAAGATAGCAATCAGCCCCAGCATTTT. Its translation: CASSLGPLAEEDSNQPQHF.

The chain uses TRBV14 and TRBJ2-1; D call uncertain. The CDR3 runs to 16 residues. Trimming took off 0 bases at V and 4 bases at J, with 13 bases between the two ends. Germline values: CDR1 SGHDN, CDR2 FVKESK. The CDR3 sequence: CASSQDHRDSYNEQFF. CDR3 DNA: TGTGCCAGCAGCCAAGATCACCGAGACTCTTACAATGAGCAGTTCTTC.

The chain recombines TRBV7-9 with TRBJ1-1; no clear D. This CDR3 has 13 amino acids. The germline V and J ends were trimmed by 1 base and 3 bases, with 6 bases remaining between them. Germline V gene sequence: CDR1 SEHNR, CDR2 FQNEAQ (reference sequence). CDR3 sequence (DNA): TGTGCCAGCAGCTTAGGACGTCACACTGAAGCTTTCTTT. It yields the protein CASSLGRHTEAFF.

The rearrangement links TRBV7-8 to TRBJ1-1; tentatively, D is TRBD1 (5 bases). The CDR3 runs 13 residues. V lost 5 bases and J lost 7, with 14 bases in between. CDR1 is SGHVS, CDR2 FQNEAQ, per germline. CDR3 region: CASSQRGGREAFF. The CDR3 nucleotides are TGTGCCAGCAGCCAAAGGGGTGGGCGTGAAGCTTTCTTT.

The CDR3 bases are TGTGCCAGCAGCTTGGAGCTCCAGCGGGAGGACCCTAGCACAGATACGCAGTATTTT. It yields the protein CASSLELQREDPSTDTQYF. The V call is TRBV5-6, the J call TRBJ2-3, with 9 nucleotides matching TRBD2. In germline, CDR1 is SGHDT, CDR2 YYEEEE. With 0 bases clipped from V and 0 bases from J, the junction kept 11 bases outside the gene matches. The CDR3 runs to 19 residues. The whole variable domain, filled in from reference TRBV5-6 and TRBJ2-3, reads DAGVTQSPTHLIKTRGQQVTLRCSPKSGHDTVSWYQQALGQGPQFIFQYYEEEERQRGNFPDRFSGHQFPNYSSELNVNALLLGDSALYLCASSLELQREDPSTDTQYFGPGTRLTVL.

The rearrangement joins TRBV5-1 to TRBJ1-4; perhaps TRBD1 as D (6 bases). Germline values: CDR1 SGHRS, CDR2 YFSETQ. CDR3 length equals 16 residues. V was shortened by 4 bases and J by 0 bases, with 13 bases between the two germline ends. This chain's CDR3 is CASSGQLNSTNEKLFF. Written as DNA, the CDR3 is TGCGCCAGCAGCGGACAGCTAAACTCAACTAATGAAAAACTGTTTTTT.

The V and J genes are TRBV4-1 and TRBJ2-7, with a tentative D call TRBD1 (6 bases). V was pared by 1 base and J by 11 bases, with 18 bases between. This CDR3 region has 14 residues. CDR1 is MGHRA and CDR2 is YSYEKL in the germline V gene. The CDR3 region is CASSQGGPLASKYF. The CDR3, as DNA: TGCGCCAGCAGCCAAGGGGGGCCTTTGGCTTCTAAGTACTTC.

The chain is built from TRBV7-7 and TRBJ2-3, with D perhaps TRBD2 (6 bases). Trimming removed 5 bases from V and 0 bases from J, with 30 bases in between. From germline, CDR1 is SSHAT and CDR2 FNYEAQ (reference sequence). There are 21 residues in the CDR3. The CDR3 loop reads CASSPGGLDTRLPNSTDTQYF. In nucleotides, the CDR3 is TGTGCCAGCAGCCCCGGGGGTCTGGACACGCGCTTGCCTAACAGCACAGATACGCAGTATTTT.

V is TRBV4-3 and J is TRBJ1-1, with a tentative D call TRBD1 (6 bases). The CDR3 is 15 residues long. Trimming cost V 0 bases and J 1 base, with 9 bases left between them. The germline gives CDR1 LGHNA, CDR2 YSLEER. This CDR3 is CASSQEGAPNTEAFF. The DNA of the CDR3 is TGCGCCAGCAGCCAAGAGGGGGCCCCGAACACTGAAGCTTTCTTT.

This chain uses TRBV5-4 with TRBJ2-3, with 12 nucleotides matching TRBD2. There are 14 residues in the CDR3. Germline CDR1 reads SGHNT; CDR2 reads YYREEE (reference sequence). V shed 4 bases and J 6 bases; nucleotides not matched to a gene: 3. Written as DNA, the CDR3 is TGTGCCAGCAGCCCGGGACTAGCGGGTGATACGCAGTATTTT. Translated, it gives CASSPGLAGDTQYF.

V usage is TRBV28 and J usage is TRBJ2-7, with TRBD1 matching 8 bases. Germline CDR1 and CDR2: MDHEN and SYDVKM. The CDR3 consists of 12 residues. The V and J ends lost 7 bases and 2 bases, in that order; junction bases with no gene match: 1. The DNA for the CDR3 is TGTGCCAGCATGACAGGGGCCTACGAGCAGTACTTC. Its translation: CASMTGAYEQYF.

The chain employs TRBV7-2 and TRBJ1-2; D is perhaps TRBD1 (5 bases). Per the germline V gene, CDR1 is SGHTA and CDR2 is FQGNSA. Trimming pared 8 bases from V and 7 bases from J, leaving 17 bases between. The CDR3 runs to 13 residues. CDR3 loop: CASPGAGPRGYTF. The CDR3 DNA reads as TGTGCCAGCCCCGGGGCAGGGCCTCGTGGCTACACCTTC.

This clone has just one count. The CDR3 loop reads CASSSTSGQGNEQFF. In DNA form, the CDR3 reads TGTGCCAGCAGCTCCACTAGCGGTCAGGGCAATGAGCAGTTCTTC. V is TRBV11-3 and J is TRBJ2-1, with 8 bases lining up with TRBD2. The CDR3 consists of 15 residues. The junction had 8 bases not matched to a gene; V was cut back by 4 bases and J by 6 bases. Germline CDR1 and CDR2: SGHNT and YENEEA. Complete variable domain (other parts from reference TRBV11-3 and TRBJ2-1): EAGVVQSPRYKIIEKKQPVAFWCNPISGHNTLYWYLQNLGQGPELLIRYENEEAVDDSQLPKDRFSAERLKGVDSTLKIQPAELGDSAVYLCASSSTSGQGNEQFFGPGTRLTVL.

The CDR3 region has the DNA TGCGCCAGCAGCCCTGCTAGCGGGAGTTGGCATGAGCAGTTCTTC. It yields the protein CASSPASGSWHEQFF. The chain carries TRBV5-1 and TRBJ2-1, with TRBD2 matching 10 bases. J lost 8 bases, V lost 4 bases, and 9 bases had no gene match. CDR3 length: 15 amino acids. Germline V gives CDR1 SGHRS, CDR2 YFSETQ.